This TCR beta chain was retrieved from a study of blood T cell repertoires in COVID-19. This table comes from immunoSEQ multiplex PCR, and its TCRdb copy is limited to in-frame clones, with some not included. The sample yields 200,000 to 250,000 clones, about 83% seen once. This clonotype was obtained from a woman between 35 and 50 years old who had recovered from COVID-19. Sequences were obtained from PBMCs or T cells enriched from blood (not recorded which).

Here the CDR3 reads CASSRGGMVSNQPQHF. In DNA form, the CDR3 reads TGTGCCAGCAGCCGTGGGGGGATGGTTAGCAATCAGCCCCAGCATTTT. The chain is built from TRBV7-9 and TRBJ1-5; D may be TRBD1 (5 bases). CDR3 length: 16 residues. V lost 5 bases, J lost 0 bases, and 14 bases lay in between. Germline V gene sequence: CDR1 SEHNR, CDR2 FQNEAQ (reference sequence).